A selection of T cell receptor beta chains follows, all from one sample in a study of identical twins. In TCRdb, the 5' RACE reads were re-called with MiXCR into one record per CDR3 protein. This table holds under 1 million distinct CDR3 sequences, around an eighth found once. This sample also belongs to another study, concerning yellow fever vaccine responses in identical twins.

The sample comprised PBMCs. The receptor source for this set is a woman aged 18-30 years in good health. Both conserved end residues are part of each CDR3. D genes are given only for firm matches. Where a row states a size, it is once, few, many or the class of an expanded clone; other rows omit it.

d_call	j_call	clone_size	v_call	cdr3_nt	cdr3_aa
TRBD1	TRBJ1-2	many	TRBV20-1	TGCAGTGCTAGAAACAGGGGGTATGGCTACACCTTC	CSARNRGYGYTF
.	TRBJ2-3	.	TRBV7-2	TGTGCCAGCAGCTTAGCGCTGCGAGACTCGGATACGCAGTATTTT	CASSLALRDSDTQYF
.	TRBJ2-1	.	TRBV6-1	TGTGCCAGCAGTGGAACAGGGGCGGGGGAGAATGAGCAGTTCTTC	CASSGTGAGENEQFF
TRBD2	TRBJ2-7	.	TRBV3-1	TGTGCCAGCAGTCGAGAATTGGCTAGCGGGAACTACGAGCAGTACTTC	CASSRELASGNYEQYF
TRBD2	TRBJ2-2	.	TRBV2	TGTGCCAGCGGAGCGGGGGAAAACACCGGGGAGCTGTTTTTT	CASGAGENTGELFF
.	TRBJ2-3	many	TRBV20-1	TGCAGTGCTAGCGGGAGAGCAGATACGCAGTATTTT	CSASGRADTQYF
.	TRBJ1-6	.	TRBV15	TGTGCCACCAGCAGAGAGGCAACGGGCAATTCACCCCTCCACTTT	CATSREATGNSPLHF
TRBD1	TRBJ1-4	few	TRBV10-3	TGTGCCATCACCGACAGGGAGGGAGAAAAACTGTTTTTT	CAITDREGEKLFF
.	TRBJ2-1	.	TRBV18	TGTGCCAGCTCTCCCGGAAGGATCCCGGTTCTAAATGAGCAGTTCTTC	CASSPGRIPVLNEQFF
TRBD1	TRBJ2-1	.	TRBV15	TGTGCCACCAGCAGGTCCGGGACAGGGACGGGCAATGAGCAGTTCTTC	CATSRSGTGTGNEQFF
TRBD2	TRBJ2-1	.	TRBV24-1	TGTGCCACCAGTGATTCTCTCGCGGGAGGGCCGGGTGAGCAGTTCTTC	CATSDSLAGGPGEQFF
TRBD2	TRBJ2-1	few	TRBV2	TGTGCCAGCAGGGCCAAAAGACTAGCGGGTGGGGGCCCCTACAATGAGCAGTTCTTC	CASRAKRLAGGGPYNEQFF
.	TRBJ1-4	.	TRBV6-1	TGTGCCAGCAGTGTGCAGGGGTCGGATGAAAAACTGTTTTTT	CASSVQGSDEKLFF
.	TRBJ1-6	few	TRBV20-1	TGCAGTGCTGAGGACCCTTCAAGCTCCTATAATTCACCCCTCCACTTT	CSAEDPSSSYNSPLHF
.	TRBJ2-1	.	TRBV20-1	TGCAGTGCTAGTTCGGATGAGCAGTTCTTC	CSASSDEQFF
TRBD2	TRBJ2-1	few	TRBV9	TGTGCCAGCAGCGAACCCACGGGGGGGCTACCCTACAATGAGCAGTTCTTC	CASSEPTGGLPYNEQFF
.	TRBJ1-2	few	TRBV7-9	TGTGCCAGCAGCTTAAGTGAGATTTTGACCTCCTATGGCCACACCTTC	CASSLSEILTSYGHTF